One sample yielded the 4 T cell receptor beta chains listed below, sequenced in a study of response to subunit inactivated influenza vaccine. TCRdb reanalysed the RT-PCR reads using MiXCR and keeps one entry per CDR3 protein. Of roughly 190,000 distinct CDR3 sequences detected, roughly an eighth appear once; the ten largest clones hold about 28%. The sequenced sample was CD8+ T cells sorted from PBMCs, obtained around 5 days after vaccination. Source of these receptors: a man aged 50 or older who received an inactivated influenza vaccine.

This chain uses TRBV29-1 with TRBJ2-2, with a weak D call TRBD2 (5 bases). The CDR3 is made up of 11 amino acids. Germline V gene sequence: CDR1 SQVTM, CDR2 ANQGSEA. V dropped 6 bases and J dropped 4 bases, with 6 bases sitting between them. The CDR3 region has the DNA TGCAGCGTGAGGGTCACCGGGGAGCTGTTTTTT. The encoded protein is CSVRVTGELFF.

V gene TRBV28 combines with J gene TRBJ1-1; D remains unclear. The CDR3 has 13 residues. V was trimmed by 6 bases and J by 0 bases, leaving 8 bases between them. From germline, CDR1 is MDHEN and CDR2 SYDVKM. The chain's CDR3 is CASSLQLNTEAFF. The DNA of the CDR3 is TGTGCCAGCAGCCTCCAGCTGAACACTGAAGCTTTCTTT.

V is TRBV7-6 and J is TRBJ2-1; 7 nucleotides agree with TRBD1. CDR3 length: 15 amino acids. The germline V gene has CDR1 SGHVS and CDR2 FNYEAQ. The V segment lost 0 bases and the J segment 7 bases; nucleotides outside the gene matches: 6. The CDR3 here is CASSLATGFGNEQFF. CDR3 sequence (DNA): TGTGCCAGCAGCTTAGCGACAGGGTTTGGGAATGAGCAGTTCTTC.

This clonotype came up many times. This sequence joins TRBV4-2 and TRBJ2-6; TRBD2 matches at 8 bases. There are 19 residues in the CDR3. The germline CDR1 and CDR2 sequences are LGHNA and YNFKEQ. Trimming took 4 bases from V and 0 from J; bases not matched to a gene: 11. Here the CDR3 reads CASSPSPGLVSSGANVLTF. Written as DNA, the CDR3 is TGTGCCAGCAGCCCTTCGCCGGGACTAGTGTCCTCTGGGGCCAACGTCCTGACTTTC.